This T cell receptor (beta chain) came from a study of T cell responses to AZD1222 COVID-19 vaccine. Study-wide results and caveats: Donors were chiefly white British, with a greater number of females, and clonal diversity was perhaps underestimated. Only after the peak T cell response were repertoires sampled. Along spike, vaccine-associated CD4 TCRs were found throughout, with dominance at 160-218 and 743-854.

Second-dose schedules of about 4 or about 12 weeks were combined. This CDR3 has 13 amino acids. Germline values: CDR1 SGHTA, CDR2 FQGTGA. V lost 5 bases, J lost 7 bases, and 11 bases lay in between. Method: immunoSEQ multiplex PCR; TCRdb's copy keeps in-frame clones and lacks some. The table records approximately 150,000 clones, approximately 90% of them present only once. Regarding this clone: Its antigen remains unknown.

The V call is TRBV7-3, the J call TRBJ2-2; D remains ambiguous. The specimen was peripheral blood, collected 28 days after the second AZD1222 dose. The clonotype originates from an adult who received the AZD1222 COVID-19 vaccine. The CDR3 nucleotides read TGTGCCAGCAGCCAAGTGGGTAGCGGGGAGCTGTTTTTT. It is translated as CASSQVGSGELFF.